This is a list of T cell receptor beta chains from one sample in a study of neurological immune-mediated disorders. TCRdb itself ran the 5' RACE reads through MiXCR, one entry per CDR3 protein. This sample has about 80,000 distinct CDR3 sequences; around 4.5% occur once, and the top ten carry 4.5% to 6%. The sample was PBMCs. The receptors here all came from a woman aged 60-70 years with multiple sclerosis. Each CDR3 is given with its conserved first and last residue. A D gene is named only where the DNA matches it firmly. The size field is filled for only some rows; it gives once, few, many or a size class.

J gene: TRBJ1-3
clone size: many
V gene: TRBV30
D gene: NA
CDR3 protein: CAWSVSRLLGNTIYF
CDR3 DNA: TGTGCCTGGAGTGTATCTCGGCTACTTGGAAACACCATATATTTT

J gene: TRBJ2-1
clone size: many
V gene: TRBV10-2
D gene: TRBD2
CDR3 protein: CASSAGTSGPHEQFF
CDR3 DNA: TGCGCCAGCAGTGCCGGGACTAGCGGGCCCCATGAGCAGTTCTTC

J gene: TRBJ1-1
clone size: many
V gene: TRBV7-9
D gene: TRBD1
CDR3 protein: CASSHGQGAMNTEAFF
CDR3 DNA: TGTGCCAGCAGCCACGGACAGGGGGCAATGAACACTGAAGCTTTCTTT

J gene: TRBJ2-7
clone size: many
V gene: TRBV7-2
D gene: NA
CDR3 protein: CASSLVGDYYEQYF
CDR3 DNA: TGTGCCAGCAGCTTAGTCGGGGATTACTACGAGCAGTACTTC

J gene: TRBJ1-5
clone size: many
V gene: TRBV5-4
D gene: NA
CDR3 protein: CASSPEPNQPQHF
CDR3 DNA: TGTGCCAGCAGCCCCGAACCCAATCAGCCCCAGCATTTT

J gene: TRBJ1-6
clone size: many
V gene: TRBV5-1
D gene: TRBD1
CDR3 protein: CASSLETGGDSPLHF
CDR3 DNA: TGCGCCAGCAGCTTGGAGACAGGGGGCGATTCACCCCTCCACTTT

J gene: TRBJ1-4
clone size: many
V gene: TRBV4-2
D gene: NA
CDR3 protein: CASSQEPEKLFF
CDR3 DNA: TGTGCCAGCAGCCAAGAACCGGAAAAACTGTTTTTT

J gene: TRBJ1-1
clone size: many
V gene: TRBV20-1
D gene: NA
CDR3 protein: CSARDRTRGAFF
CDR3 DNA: TGCAGTGCTAGAGACCGGACCAGGGGCGCTTTCTTT

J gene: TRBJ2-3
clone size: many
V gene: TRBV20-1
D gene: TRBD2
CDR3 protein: CSARGLAGGLGTDTQYF
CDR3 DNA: TGCAGTGCTAGGGGACTAGCGGGGGGGCTGGGGACAGATACGCAGTATTTT

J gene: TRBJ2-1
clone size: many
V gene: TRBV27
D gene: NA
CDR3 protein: CATQGFTYNEQFF
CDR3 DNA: TGTGCCACCCAGGGGTTTACCTACAATGAGCAGTTCTTC

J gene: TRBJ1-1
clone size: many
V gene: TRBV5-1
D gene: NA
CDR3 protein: CASRLTGPNTEAFF
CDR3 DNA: TGCGCCAGCCGATTAACAGGACCGAACACTGAAGCTTTCTTT

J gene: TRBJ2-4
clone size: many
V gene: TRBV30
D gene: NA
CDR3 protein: CAWSKAKNIQYF
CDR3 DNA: TGTGCCTGGAGTAAAGCCAAAAACATTCAGTACTTC

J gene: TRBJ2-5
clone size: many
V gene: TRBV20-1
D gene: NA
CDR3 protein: CSARGDTPETQYF
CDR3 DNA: TGCAGTGCCAGGGGGGACACCCCAGAGACCCAGTACTTC

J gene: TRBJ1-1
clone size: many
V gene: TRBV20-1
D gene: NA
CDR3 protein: CSARDPPEAFF
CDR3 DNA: TGCAGTGCTAGAGATCCCCCCGAAGCTTTCTTT

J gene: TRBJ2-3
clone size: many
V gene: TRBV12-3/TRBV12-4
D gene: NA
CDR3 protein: CASSLSPDTQYF
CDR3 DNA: TGTGCCAGCAGTTTAAGTCCAGATACGCAGTATTTT

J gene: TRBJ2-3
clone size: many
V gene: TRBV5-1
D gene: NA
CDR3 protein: CASSTGTDTQYF
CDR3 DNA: TGCGCCAGTTCGACAGGCACAGATACGCAGTATTTT

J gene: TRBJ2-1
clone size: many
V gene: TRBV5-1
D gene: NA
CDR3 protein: CASNQVPEKRFF
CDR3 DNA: TGCGCCAGCAACCAAGTGCCAGAAAAGAGGTTCTTC

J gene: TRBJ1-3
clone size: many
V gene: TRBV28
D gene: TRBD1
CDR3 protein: CASHEQGASGNTIYF
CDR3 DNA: TGTGCCAGTCATGAACAGGGGGCTAGTGGAAACACCATATATTTT

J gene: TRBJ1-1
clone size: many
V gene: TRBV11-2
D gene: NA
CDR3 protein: CASSLGSGRVTEAFF
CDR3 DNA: TGTGCCAGCAGCTTAGGTTCAGGGAGGGTTACTGAAGCTTTCTTT

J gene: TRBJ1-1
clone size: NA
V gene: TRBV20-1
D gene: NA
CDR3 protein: CSARDPDGAFGSEAFF
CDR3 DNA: TGCAGTGCTAGAGATCCGGACGGGGCATTTGGGTCTGAAGCTTTCTTT

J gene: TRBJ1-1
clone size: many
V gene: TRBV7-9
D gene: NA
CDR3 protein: CASSRDLERTEAFF
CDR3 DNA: TGTGCCAGCAGTCGCGACTTGGAGAGGACTGAAGCTTTCTTT

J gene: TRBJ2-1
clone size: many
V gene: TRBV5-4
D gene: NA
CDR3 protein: CASSLSGGPSYNEQFF
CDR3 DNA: TGTGCCAGCAGCTTGTCGGGCGGGCCGTCCTACAATGAGCAGTTCTTC

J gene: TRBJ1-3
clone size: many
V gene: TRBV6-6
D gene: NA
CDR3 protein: CASSSTGTIYF
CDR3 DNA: TGTGCCAGCAGTTCAACCGGCACCATATATTTT

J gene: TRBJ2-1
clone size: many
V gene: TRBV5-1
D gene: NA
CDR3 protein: CASSERVAGNEQFF
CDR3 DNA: TGCGCCAGCAGCGAGCGGGTAGCAGGCAATGAGCAGTTCTTC

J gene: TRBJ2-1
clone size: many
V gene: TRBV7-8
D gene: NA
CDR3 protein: CASSHSGPAGEQFF
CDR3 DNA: TGTGCCAGCAGCCATAGTGGACCCGCGGGGGAGCAGTTCTTC

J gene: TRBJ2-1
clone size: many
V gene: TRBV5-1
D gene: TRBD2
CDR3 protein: CASSFTPSGGSSYNEQFF
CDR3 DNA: TGCGCCAGCAGCTTCACACCTAGCGGGGGAAGCTCCTACAATGAGCAGTTCTTC